The entry below describes one TCR beta chain. Its antigen is undetermined. The entry originates in a study of T-cell memory formation after mild COVID-19. Overall study: Across donors, TCR clusters were largely donor specific.

5'RACE, which relied on constant-segment primers, yielded TCR alpha and TCR beta cDNA libraries carrying sample barcodes and UMIs. MiXCR was run by TCRdb on the 5' RACE reads, yielding one entry per CDR3 protein. The sample holds more than 350,000 distinct CDR3 sequences, roughly 21% seen once. Study conclusions and caveats: The study found balanced CD4/CD8 in clones contracting day 15 to 85 and a CD4+ lean in later expanders. Clones from the second wave (peaking day 37) had unconfirmed SARS-CoV-2 specificity.

Trimming pared 3 bases from V and 0 bases from J, leaving 11 bases between. Germline V gene data show CDR1 as SQVTM and CDR2 as ANQGSEA. This CDR3 spans 14 amino acids. Sample: PBMCs or a T cell subset sorted from them (not recorded which). This TCR derives from an adult woman who had mild COVID-19 (a few samples of this study predate the infection). Cell type and time point are not known. The chain employs TRBV29-1 and TRBJ2-5, with D perhaps matching TRBD2 (5 bases). CDR3 sequence: CSVDVRRNQETQYF. For the CDR3, the DNA is TGCAGCGTTGATGTAAGGAGGAACCAAGAGACCCAGTACTTC.